The source of this TCR beta chain is a study of control samples from healthy donors and cancer patients. Germline CDR1 KGHDR, CDR2 SFDVKD. The CDR3 spans 14 residues. J was trimmed by 6 bases and V by 6 bases; bases with no gene match: 7. TCRdb keeps only in-frame clones here, not all; method: immunoSEQ multiplex PCR. The sample has under 50,000 clones; around 87% are singletons. The source material was PBMCs. This chain links TRBV24-1 with TRBJ1-5; 7 bases are shared with TRBD1. The source is a woman aged 55-70 years with lung cancer. CDR3 nucleotide sequence: TGTGCCACCAGTCCAGACAGGGTGGGTCAGCCCCAGCATTTT. Its protein product is CATSPDRVGQPQHF.